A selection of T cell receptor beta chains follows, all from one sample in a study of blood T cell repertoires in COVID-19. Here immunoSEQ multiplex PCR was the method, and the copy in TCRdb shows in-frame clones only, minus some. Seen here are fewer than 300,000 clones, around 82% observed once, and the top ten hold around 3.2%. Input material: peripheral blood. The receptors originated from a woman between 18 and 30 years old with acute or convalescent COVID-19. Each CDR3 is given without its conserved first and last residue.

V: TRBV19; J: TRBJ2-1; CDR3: ASSTSSGIGNEQF
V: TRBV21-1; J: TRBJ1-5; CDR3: ASRACQPGTGEQNSNQPQH
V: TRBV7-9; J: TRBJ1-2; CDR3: ASSLGREGSLYGYT
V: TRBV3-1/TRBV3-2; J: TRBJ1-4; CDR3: ASSQDMAGVREKLF
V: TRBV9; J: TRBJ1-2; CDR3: ASSLYSQGGYGYT
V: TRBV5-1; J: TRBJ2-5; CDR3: ASSFTSVETQY
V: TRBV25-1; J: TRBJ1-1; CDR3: ASSGPPGRLNTEAF
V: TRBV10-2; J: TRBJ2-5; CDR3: ASSEIGYYETQY
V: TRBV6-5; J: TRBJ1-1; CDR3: ASSPLMNTEAF
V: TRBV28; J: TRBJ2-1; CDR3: ASSPTGASYNEQF
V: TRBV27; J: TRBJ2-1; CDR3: ASSLTSWNEQF
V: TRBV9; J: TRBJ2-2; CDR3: ASSVANRFGGELF
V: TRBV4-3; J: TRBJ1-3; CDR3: ASSQAEGTTIY
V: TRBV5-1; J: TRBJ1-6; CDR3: ASSLEGGAASGSSPLH